This T cell receptor beta chain was sequenced during a study of blood T cells in healthy people across ages (dated by TCRdb to the mid-2010s). With respect to the entire study: Template switching captured roughly one uniquely barcoded TCR beta cDNA molecule per two T cells in model experiments. The study measured age-related changes in TCR beta repertoire diversity using deep sequencing normalized with unique cDNA molecular identifiers. The donors were split into four age groups: young (average around 16 years), middle-aged (39), aged (roughly 68) and long-lived (approximately 80). To avoid experimental bias, donors of different ages were spread randomly across the sequencing lanes. For two donors (one aged 18 to 29 and one aged 80 or older), the study analyzed two additional independent replicas of 1 million unique cDNA reads from the same blood draw.

CDR1 and CDR2 are drawn from the germline V gene: SGDLS, YYNGEE. From the cysteine up to the phenylalanine, the CDR3 has a length of 15 residues. The entry retains the CDR3 DNA only, 45 bases that are in frame from base 1. Relative to germline, V is missing 0 bases and J is missing 4 bases, with 5 bases of the junction outside any gene match. Systemically healthy Caucasian individuals from Russia, approximately 39 in total and aged about 6 to 100 years, were included as donors. Each donor gave 8 to 10 milliliters of peripheral blood, drawn into EDTA-treated Vacutainer tubes. Ficoll-Paque density-gradient centrifugation was used to isolate PBMCs, with at least 6 million obtained per sample. Trizol reagent was used to extract total RNA from the PBMCs, yielding at least 6 micrograms per sample. For every donor, an aliquot of PBMCs went through flow cytometry to measure the percentages of naive CD45RAhigh/CD27high T cells.

Points the paper makes about the study in general: Because profiling used bulk unsorted PBMCs, naive and antigen-experienced compartments could not be compared conclusively. Observed TCR beta diversity correlated strongly with the percentage of naive T cells measured by flow cytometry. The long-lived group showed more naive CD4+ T cells, fewer expanded clones and increased TCR diversity than the aged group, suggesting age selection. Estimates of total diversity based on one million sequenced T cells were regarded as lower bounds and as underestimates. Observed TCR beta diversity per million T cells fell roughly linearly with age, and a significant reduction was already apparent by age around 40. The CMV infection status of donors was not known, potentially confounding age-related changes in expanded clonotypes.

Library method: 5' RACE. For sequencing, an Illumina HiSeq 2500 was employed. The second PCR ran for about 6 to 12 cycles and used a J-beta primer mix along with a sample-barcoded 5' primer. A unique molecular identifier was introduced onto each TCR beta cDNA molecule by a template-switch 5' adaptor carrying 12 random nucleotides. Each sample yielded at least 3 million CDR3-containing paired-end reads. All of the RNA was converted into first-strand cDNA using the Mint cDNA synthesis kit, with a TRBC-specific oligonucleotide serving as the primer. Following uracil-DNA glycosylase treatment, a first 18-cycle PCR with universal primers M1SS and BC2_uni_R was performed on all cDNA. In the paper's pipeline: Each sample was normalized by randomly selecting 1 million high-quality reads, each carrying a distinct molecular identifier. Reads with shared molecular identifiers were discarded instead of being binned into consensus sequences. MiTCR, set to a Q25 quality threshold and the strictest error-elimination algorithm, was used for CDR3 identification, clonotype clustering and error correction. A nonparametric unseen species model using Euler transformation provided a lower-bound estimate of total TCR beta diversity. The public reads were reprocessed in TCRdb via fastp at Q25 and MiXCR, keeping in-frame beta chains. Rows are combined by CDR3 protein, so each entry shows the most common genes and DNA. TCRdb's processing, not the authors' own work, is the source of the V and J calls. This sample gives around 780,000 distinct CDR3 sequences in total; 56% of them show up just once. The top ten clones comprise about 26% of the sample.

This clonotype came up a few times. No antigen is known for it. Base qualities are not provided; no much larger clone lies one nucleotide away. The sequencing sample was made of blood. The sequence came from a man aged 40-49 years in good health. The rearrangement joined TRBV9 to TRBJ2-7; the junction holds 9 bases that match TRBD2. The CDR3 in this case is CASSVDDSGRYEQYF. The sequenced DNA: TGTGCCAGCAGCGTAGATGATAGCGGGAGATACGAGCAGTACTTC.